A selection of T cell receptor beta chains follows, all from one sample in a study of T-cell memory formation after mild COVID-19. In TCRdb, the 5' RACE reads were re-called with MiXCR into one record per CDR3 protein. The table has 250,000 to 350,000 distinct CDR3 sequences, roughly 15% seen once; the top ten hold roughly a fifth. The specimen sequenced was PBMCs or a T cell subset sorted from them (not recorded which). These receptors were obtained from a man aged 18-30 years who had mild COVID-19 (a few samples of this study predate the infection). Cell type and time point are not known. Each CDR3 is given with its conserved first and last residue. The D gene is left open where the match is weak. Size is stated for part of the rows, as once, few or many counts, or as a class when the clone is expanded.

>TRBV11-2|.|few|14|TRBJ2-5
CASSLSSLQETQYF
TGTGCCAGCAGCTTAAGCAGCCTCCAAGAGACCCAGTACTTC
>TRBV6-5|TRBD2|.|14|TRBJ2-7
CASRPGLAGNEQYF
TGTGCCAGCCGACCGGGACTAGCGGGGAACGAGCAGTACTTC
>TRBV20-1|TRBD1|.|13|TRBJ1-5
CSAEDRGNQPQHF
TGCAGTGCTGAGGACAGGGGGAATCAGCCCCAGCATTTT
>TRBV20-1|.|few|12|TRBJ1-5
CSAVRGAQPQHF
TGCAGTGCTGTTAGGGGTGCTCAGCCCCAGCATTTT
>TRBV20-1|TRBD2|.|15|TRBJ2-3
CSASRLAESTDTQYF
TGCAGTGCTAGTCGGCTAGCGGAAAGCACAGATACGCAGTATTTT
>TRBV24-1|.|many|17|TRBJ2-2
CATSDQGTRANTGELFF
TGTGCCACCAGTGATCAGGGGACGAGAGCGAACACCGGGGAGCTGTTTTTT
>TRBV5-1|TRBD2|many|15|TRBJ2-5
CASSLGTSGKETQYF
TGCGCCAGCAGCTTGGGGACTAGCGGAAAAGAGACCCAGTACTTC
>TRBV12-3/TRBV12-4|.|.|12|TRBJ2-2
CASRPLTGELFF
TGTGCCAGCAGGCCTTTAACCGGGGAGCTGTTTTTT
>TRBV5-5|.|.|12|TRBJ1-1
CASSLSTVLAFF
TGTGCCAGCAGCTTGTCTACGGTCTTGGCTTTCTTT
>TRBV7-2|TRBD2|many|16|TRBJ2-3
CASSRTSGGAPDTQYF
TGTGCCAGCAGCCGCACTAGCGGGGGGGCCCCAGATACGCAGTATTTT
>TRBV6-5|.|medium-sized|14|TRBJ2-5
CASSYFSGQETQYF
TGTGCCAGCAGTTACTTCAGCGGGCAAGAGACCCAGTACTTC
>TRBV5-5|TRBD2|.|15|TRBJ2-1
CASSGGTSGDNEQFF
TGTGCCAGCAGCGGGGGGACTAGCGGGGACAATGAGCAGTTCTTC
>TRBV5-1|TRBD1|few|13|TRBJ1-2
CASSSGGSYGYTF
TGCGCCAGCAGCTCAGGGGGAAGCTATGGCTACACCTTC
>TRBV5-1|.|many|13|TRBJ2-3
CASSEASTDTQYF
TGCGCCAGCAGCGAAGCAAGCACAGATACGCAGTATTTT
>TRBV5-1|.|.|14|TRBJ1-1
CASSVQTANTEAFF
TGCGCCAGCAGCGTCCAGACTGCGAACACTGAAGCTTTCTTT
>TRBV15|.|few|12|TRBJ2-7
CATSRDRYEQYF
TGTGCCACCAGCAGAGATCGCTACGAGCAGTACTTC
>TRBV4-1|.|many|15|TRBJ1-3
CASSQDWGSGNTIYF
TGCGCCAGCAGCCAAGATTGGGGCTCTGGAAACACCATATATTTT
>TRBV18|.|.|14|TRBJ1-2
CASSPSTGRYGYTF
TGTGCCAGCTCACCTTCGACAGGCCGCTATGGCTACACCTTC
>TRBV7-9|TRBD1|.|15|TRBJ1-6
CASSFETGVDSPLHF
TGTGCCAGCAGCTTCGAGACAGGGGTGGATTCACCCCTCCACTTT
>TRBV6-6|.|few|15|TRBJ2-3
CASSYHGRNTDTQYF
TGTGCCAGCAGTTACCATGGGAGAAACACAGATACGCAGTATTTT
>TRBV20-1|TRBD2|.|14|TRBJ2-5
CSAKLAGGRETQYF
TGCAGTGCTAAGTTAGCGGGGGGTAGGGAGACCCAGTACTTC
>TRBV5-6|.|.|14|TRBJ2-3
CASSFDRSGYTQYF
TGTGCCAGCAGCTTCGACAGGTCGGGGTATACGCAGTATTTT
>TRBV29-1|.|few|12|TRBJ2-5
CSVERIGETQYF
TGCAGCGTTGAACGCATAGGCGAGACCCAGTACTTC
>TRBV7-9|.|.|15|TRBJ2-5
CASSLAESRRGTQYF
TGTGCCAGCAGCTTAGCCGAGAGCCGGAGGGGGACCCAGTACTTC
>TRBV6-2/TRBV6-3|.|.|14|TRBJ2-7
CASSYRRQDYEQYF
TGTGCCAGCAGTTACCGCAGACAGGACTACGAGCAGTACTTC
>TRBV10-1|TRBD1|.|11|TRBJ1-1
CASSGGQGTFF
TGCGCCAGCAGTGGGGGACAGGGTACTTTCTTT
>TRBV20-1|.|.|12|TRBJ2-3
CSATEDIWTQYF
TGCAGTGCTACCGAGGACATTTGGACGCAGTATTTT
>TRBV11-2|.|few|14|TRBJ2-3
CASSWDWQKNTQYF
TGTGCCAGCAGCTGGGACTGGCAGAAAAATACGCAGTATTTT
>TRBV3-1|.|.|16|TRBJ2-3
CASSLAGTPPTDTQYF
TGTGCCAGCAGCCTGGCCGGGACACCACCCACAGATACGCAGTATTTT
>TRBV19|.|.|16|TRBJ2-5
CASSIGSTKGQETQYF
TGTGCCAGTAGTATTGGCTCCACCAAGGGACAAGAGACCCAGTACTTC
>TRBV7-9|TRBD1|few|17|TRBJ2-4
CASSQTDRVWGKNIQYF
TGTGCCAGCAGCCAAACCGACAGGGTATGGGGCAAAAACATTCAGTACTTC
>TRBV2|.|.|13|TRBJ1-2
CASSGAGRYGYTF
TGTGCCAGCAGCGGGGCAGGGCGCTATGGCTACACCTTC
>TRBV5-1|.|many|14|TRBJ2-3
CASSLAWGGDTQYF
TGCGCCAGCAGCTTGGCCTGGGGGGGCGATACGCAGTATTTT